The clone carrying this TCR beta chain has a count of ten or more. From germline, CDR1 is SQVTM and CDR2 ANQGSEA. The CDR3 runs 15 residues. V lost 4 bases and J lost 6; bases outside the gene matches: 9. This sample is part of a study of blood T cell repertoires in COVID-19. Assay: immunoSEQ multiplex PCR; the TCRdb copy retains only in-frame clones and omits some. This sample has approximately 200,000 clones, with less than 85% found just once. The gene calls are TRBV29-1 and TRBJ2-1; 10 positions match TRBD2. Material: PBMCs or T cells enriched from blood (not recorded which). The sequence derives from a man aged 40-55 years who had recovered from COVID-19. As DNA, the CDR3 is TGCAGCGTTGCCTTCAGCGGGAGGGCTTTCAATGAGCAGTTCTTC. Protein: CSVAFSGRAFNEQFF.